Below, one TCR beta chain is given with its context. Its antigen is as yet unknown. V lost 1 base and J lost 0, with 7 bases in between. CDR3 length: 15 residues. Germline loops: CDR1 SGHTA, CDR2 FQGTGA. This entry is derived from a study of OX40 agonist ivuxolimab in advanced cancers. Study in general: Cancers in dose escalation were hepatocellular, melanoma, renal cell and head and neck.

Study-wide results and caveats: In the 0.1 to 3.0 mg/kg range, CD4+ and CD8+ blood T cells had expanded clonally by week 6.

The protocol was immunoSEQ multiplex PCR, while the TCRdb copy is restricted to in-frame clones and leaves out a portion. The table shows 60,000 to 70,000 clones, with 89% occurring only once. The sample in question was CD4+ or CD8+ T cells sorted from blood, obtained in a trial of the OX40 agonist ivuxolimab. This sequence originates from an adult with an advanced solid tumor such as melanoma, head and neck, liver or kidney cancer. The chain uses TRBV7-3 and TRBJ2-1; D not certain. DNA of the CDR3: TGTGCCAGCAGCTTAAATCCCGCCTCCTACAATGAGCAGTTCTTC. This translates into CASSLNPASYNEQFF. Using reference TRBV7-3 and TRBJ2-1 for the parts outside the CDR3, the full variable domain is GAGVSQTPSNKVTEKGKYVELRCDPISGHTALYWYRQSLGQGPEFLIYFQGTGAADDSGLPNDRFFAVRPEGSVSTLKIQRTERGDSAVYLCASSLNPASYNEQFFGPGTRLTVL.